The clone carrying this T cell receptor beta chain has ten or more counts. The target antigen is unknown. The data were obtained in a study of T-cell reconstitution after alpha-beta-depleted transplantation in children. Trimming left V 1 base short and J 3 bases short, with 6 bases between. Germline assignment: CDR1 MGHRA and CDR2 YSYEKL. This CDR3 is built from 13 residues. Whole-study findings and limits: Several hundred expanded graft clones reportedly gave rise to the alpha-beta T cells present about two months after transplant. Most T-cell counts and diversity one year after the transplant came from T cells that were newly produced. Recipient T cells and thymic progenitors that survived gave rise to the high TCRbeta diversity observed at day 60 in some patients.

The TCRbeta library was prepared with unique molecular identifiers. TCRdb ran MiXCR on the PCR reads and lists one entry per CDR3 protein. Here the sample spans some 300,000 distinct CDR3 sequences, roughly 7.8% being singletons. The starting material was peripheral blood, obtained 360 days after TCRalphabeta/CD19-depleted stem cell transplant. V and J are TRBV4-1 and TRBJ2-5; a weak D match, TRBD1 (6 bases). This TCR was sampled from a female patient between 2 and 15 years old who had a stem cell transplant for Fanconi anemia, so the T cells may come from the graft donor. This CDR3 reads CASSQAGEETQYF. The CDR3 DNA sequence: TGCGCCAGCAGCCAAGCAGGGGAAGAGACCCAGTACTTC.